This T cell receptor beta chain was observed in a study of T cell responses to AZD1222 COVID-19 vaccine. Generated by immunoSEQ multiplex PCR, the TCRdb table keeps only in-frame clones and is missing some. The repertoire includes approximately 140,000 clones, approximately 93% of them detected once, and around 0.9% sits in the top ten. Comment on this clone: Antigen specificity is unknown.

Study findings and constraints: Increases in Spike-specific TCR breadth and depth were seen after two AZD1222 doses.

Germline CDR1 reads KGHDR; CDR2 reads SFDVKD. The CDR3 covers 14 residues. With 3 bases removed from V and 5 bases from J, the gap between germline ends came to 10 bases. This chain joins TRBV24-1 and TRBJ2-1, with D possibly being TRBD1 (6 bases). This material consisted of peripheral blood, taken on day 0 of MenACWY control vaccination. This sequence originates from an adult in good health. The CDR3 protein is CATSDRGHNNEQFF. DNA of the CDR3: TGTGCCACCAGTGATCGGGGACACAACAATGAGCAGTTCTTC.